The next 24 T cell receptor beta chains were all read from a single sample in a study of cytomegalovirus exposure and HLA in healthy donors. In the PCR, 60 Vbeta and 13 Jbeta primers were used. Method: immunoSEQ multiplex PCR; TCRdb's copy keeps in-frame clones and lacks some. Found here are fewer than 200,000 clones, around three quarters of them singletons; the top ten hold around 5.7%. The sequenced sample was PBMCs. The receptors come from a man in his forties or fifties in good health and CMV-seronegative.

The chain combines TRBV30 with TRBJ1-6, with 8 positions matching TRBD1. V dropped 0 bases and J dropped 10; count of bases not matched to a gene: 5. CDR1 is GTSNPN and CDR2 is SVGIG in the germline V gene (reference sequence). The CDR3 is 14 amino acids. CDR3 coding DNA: TGTGCCTGGAGTGTTGACAGGGGAAAATCACCCCTCCACTTT. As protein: CAWSVDRGKSPLHF.

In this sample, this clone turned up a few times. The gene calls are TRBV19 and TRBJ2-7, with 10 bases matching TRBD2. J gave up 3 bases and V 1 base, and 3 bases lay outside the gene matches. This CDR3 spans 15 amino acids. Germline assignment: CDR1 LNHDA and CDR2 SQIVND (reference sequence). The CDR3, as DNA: TGTGCCAGTAGTATAGCTACTAGCGGGAACTACGAGCAGTACTTC. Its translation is CASSIATSGNYEQYF.

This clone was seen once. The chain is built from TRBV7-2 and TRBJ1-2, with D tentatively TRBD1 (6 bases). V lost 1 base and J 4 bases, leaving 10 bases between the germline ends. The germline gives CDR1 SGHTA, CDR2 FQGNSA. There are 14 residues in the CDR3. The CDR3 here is CASSLDQGGYGYTF. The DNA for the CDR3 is TGTGCCAGCAGCTTAGATCAAGGGGGCTATGGCTACACCTTC.

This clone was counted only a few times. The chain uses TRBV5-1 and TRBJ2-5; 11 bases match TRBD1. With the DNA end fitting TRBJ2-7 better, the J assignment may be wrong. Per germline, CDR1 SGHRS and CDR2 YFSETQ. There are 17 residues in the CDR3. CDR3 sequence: CASSSRGGQGDHYEQYF. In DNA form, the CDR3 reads TGCGCCAGCAGCTCAAGGGGGGGACAGGGGGATCACTACGAGCAGTACTTC.

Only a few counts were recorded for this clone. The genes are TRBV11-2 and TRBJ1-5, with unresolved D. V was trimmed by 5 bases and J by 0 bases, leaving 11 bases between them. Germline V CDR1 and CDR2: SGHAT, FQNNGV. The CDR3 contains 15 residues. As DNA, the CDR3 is TGTGCCAGCAGCCCCATACGGGGTAGCAATCAGCCCCAGCATTTT. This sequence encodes CASSPIRGSNQPQHF.

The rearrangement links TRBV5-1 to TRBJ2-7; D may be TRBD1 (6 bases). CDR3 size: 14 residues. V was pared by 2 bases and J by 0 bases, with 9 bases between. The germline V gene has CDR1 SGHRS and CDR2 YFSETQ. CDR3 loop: CASSLTGSSYEQYF. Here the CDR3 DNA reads TGCGCCAGCAGCTTAACAGGGAGCTCCTACGAGCAGTACTTC.

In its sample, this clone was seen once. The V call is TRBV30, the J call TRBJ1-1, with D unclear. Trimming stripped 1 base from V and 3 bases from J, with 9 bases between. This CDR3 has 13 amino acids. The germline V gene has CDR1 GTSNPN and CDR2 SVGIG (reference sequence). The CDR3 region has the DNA TGTGCCTGGAGTGAGGAACGGGACACTGAAGCTTTCTTT. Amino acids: CAWSEERDTEAFF.

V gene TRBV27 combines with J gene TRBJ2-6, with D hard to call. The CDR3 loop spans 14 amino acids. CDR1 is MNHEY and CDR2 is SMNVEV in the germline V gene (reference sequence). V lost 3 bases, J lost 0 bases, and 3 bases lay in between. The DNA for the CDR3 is TGTGCCAGCAGTTTTCTCTCTGGGGCCAACGTCCTGACTTTC. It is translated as CASSFLSGANVLTF.

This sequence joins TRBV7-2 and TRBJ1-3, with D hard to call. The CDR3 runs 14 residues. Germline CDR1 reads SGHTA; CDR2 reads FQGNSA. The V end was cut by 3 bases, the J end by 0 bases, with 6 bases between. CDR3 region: CASSFGDSGNTIYF. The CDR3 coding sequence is TGTGCCAGCAGCTTCGGGGACTCTGGAAACACCATATATTTT.

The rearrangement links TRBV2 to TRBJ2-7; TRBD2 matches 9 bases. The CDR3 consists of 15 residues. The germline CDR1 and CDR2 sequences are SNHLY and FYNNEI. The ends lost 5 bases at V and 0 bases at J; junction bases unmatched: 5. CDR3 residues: CASSSPSGTSYEQYF. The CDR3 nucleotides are TGTGCCAGCAGTTCCCCTAGCGGGACCTCCTACGAGCAGTACTTC. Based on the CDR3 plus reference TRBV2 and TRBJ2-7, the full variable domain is EPEVTQTPSHQVTQMGQEVILRCVPISNHLYFYWYRQILGQKVEFLVSFYNNEISEKSEIFDDQFSVERPDGSNFTLKIRSTKLEDSAMYFCASSSPSGTSYEQYFGPGTRLTVT.

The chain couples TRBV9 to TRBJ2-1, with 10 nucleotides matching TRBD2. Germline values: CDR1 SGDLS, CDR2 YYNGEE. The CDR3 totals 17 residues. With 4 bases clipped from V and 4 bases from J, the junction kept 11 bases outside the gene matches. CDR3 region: CASSPRTGTSVYNEQFF. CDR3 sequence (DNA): TGTGCCAGCAGCCCGAGAACAGGGACTAGCGTTTACAATGAGCAGTTCTTC.

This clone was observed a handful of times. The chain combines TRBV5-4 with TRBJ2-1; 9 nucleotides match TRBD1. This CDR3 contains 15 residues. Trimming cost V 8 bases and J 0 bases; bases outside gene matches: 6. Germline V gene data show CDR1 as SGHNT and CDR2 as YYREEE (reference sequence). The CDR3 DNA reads TGTGCCAGTGGACAGGGGACCCTCTCCTACAATGAGCAGTTCTTC. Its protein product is CASGQGTLSYNEQFF. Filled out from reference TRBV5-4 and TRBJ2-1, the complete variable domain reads ETGVTQSPTHLIKTRGQQVTLRCSSQSGHNTVSWYQQALGQGPQFIFQYYREEENGRGNFPPRFSGLQFPNYSSELNVNALELDDSALYLCASGQGTLSYNEQFFGPGTRLTVL.

The CDR3 loop reads CASSAPGQGNSPLHF. The CDR3, as DNA: TGTGCCAGCAGCGCACCGGGACAGGGAAATTCACCCCTCCACTTT. The genes are TRBV7-9 and TRBJ1-6, with 9 bases lining up with TRBD1. Germline CDR1 and CDR2: SEHNR and FQNEAQ (reference sequence). J gave up 7 bases and V 5 bases, and 6 bases lay outside the gene matches. The CDR3 has 15 residues.

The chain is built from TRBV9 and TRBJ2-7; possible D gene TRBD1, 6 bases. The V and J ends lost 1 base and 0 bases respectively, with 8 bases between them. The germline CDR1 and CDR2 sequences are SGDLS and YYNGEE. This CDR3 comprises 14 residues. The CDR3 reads CASSVQGSSYEQYF. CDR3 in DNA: TGTGCCAGCAGCGTACAGGGGAGCTCCTACGAGCAGTACTTC.

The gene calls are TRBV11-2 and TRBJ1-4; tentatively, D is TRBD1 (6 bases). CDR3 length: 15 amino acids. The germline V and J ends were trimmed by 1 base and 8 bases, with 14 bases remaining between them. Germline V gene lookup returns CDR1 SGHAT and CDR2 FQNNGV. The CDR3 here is CASSLGGQRGEKLFF. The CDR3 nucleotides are TGTGCCAGCAGCTTAGGTGGACAGCGGGGCGAAAAACTGTTTTTT.

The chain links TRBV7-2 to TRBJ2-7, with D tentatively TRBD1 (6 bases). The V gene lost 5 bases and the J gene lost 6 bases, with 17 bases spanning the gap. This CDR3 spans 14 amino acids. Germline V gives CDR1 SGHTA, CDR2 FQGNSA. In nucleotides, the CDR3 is TGTGCCAGCAGCAGGGGGAACCCTCGGCCCGAGCAGTACTTC. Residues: CASSRGNPRPEQYF.

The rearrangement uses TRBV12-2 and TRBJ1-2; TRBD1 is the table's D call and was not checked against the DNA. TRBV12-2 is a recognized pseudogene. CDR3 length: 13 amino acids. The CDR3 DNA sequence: TGTGCAAGTCGCTTAGAGGGGGCAGGGGGCTACACCTTC. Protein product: CASRLEGAGGYTF.

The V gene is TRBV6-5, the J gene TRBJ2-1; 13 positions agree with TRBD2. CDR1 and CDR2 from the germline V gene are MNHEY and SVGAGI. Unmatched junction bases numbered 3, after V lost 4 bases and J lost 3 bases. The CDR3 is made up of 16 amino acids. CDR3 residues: CASSSGLAGHYNEQFF. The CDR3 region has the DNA TGTGCCAGCAGTTCGGGACTAGCGGGGCACTACAATGAGCAGTTCTTC.

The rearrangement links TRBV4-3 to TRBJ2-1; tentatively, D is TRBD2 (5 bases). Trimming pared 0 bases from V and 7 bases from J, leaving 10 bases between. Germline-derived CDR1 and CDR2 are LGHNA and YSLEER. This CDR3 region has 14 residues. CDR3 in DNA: TGCGCCAGCAGCCAAGATAGAGGGTGGAATGAGCAGTTCTTC. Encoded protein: CASSQDRGWNEQFF.

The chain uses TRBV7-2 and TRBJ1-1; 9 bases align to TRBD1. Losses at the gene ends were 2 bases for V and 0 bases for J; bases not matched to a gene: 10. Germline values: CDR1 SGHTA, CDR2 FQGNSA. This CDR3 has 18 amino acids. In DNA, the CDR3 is TGTGCCAGCAGCTTATCTAACAGGGGGCGACCTATGAACACTGAAGCTTTCTTT. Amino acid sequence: CASSLSNRGRPMNTEAFF.

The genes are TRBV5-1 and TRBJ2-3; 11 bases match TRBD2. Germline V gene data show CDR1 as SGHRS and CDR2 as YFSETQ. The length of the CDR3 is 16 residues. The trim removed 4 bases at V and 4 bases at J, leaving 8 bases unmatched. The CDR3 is CASSSGTSGPADTQYF. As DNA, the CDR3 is TGCGCCAGCAGCAGTGGGACTAGCGGACCCGCAGATACGCAGTATTTT.

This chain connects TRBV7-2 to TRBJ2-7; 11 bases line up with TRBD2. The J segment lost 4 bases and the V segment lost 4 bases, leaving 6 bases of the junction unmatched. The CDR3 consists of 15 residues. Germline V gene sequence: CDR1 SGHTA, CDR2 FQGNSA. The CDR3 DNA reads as TGTGCCAGCAGCTCGGGGACTAGCGGTACGTACGAGCAGTACTTC. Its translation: CASSSGTSGTYEQYF.

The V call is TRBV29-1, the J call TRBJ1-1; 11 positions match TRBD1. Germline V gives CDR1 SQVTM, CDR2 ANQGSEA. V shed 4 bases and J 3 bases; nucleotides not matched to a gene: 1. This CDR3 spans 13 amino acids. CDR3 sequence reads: CSVAGQGDTEAFF. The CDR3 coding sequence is TGCAGCGTTGCGGGACAGGGGGACACTGAAGCTTTCTTT.

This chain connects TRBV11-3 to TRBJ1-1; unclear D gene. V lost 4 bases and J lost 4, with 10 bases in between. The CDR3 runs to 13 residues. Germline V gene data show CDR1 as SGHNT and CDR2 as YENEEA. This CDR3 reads CASSSPRVTEAFF. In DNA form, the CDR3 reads TGTGCCAGCAGCTCCCCTCGAGTCACTGAAGCTTTCTTT. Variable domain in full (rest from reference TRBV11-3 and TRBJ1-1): EAGVVQSPRYKIIEKKQPVAFWCNPISGHNTLYWYLQNLGQGPELLIRYENEEAVDDSQLPKDRFSAERLKGVDSTLKIQPAELGDSAVYLCASSSPRVTEAFFGQGTRLTVV.